This T cell receptor beta chain is from a study of graft-versus-host responses after intestinal transplantation. Study overall: Recipients obtained multivisceral, liver-intestinal, or isolated intestinal transplants. For approximately three years after anti-thymocyte globulin induction, all recipients took tacrolimus and steroids.

Study-wide findings and caveats: Allograft graft-versus-host to host-versus-graft clonal ratios ran high in patients with graft-donor T cell macrochimerism.

Comments on this clone: Its antigen is unidentified.

Sequenced by immunoSEQ multiplex PCR; TCRdb stores in-frame clones only, minus some. The sample consists of about 15,000 clones, around 87% of them appearing once. Each post-transplant bone marrow sample was taken from the posterior iliac crest or from another site. Germline V lookup: CDR1 MNHEY, CDR2 SVGAGI. The CDR3 has 12 amino acids. The V gene lost 6 bases and the J gene lost 8 bases, with 13 bases spanning the gap. The specimen was bone marrow, collected just over 120 days after intestinal transplantation. The TCR sequence derives from a human patient who received an intestinal transplant, so some T cells may come from the graft donor. The gene calls are TRBV6-5 and TRBJ1-2; TRBD1 might be the D (6 bases). CDR3 residues: CASSGGLKGYTF. Here the CDR3 DNA reads TGTGCCAGCAGCGGGGGGCTAAAGGGCTACACCTTC.